This TCR beta chain was recovered during a study of PD-1 blockade in classical Hodgkin lymphoma. There are 13 residues in the CDR3. V lost 4 bases and J lost 2; bases outside the gene matches: 1. Looked up from germline, CDR1 is SGHAT and CDR2 is FQNNGV. Here immunoSEQ multiplex PCR was the method, and the copy in TCRdb shows in-frame clones only, minus some. The sample records about 86,000 clones, 80% to 90% being singletons. Each patient relapsed following autologous stem cell transplantation, and prior brentuximab vedotin exposure differed. Relapsed/refractory classical Hodgkin lymphoma patients had complete, partial or progressive responses.

The gene calls are TRBV11-2 and TRBJ2-7, with 8 bases identical to TRBD2. The sequence was obtained from a human donor with classical Hodgkin lymphoma. The sequencing used peripheral blood mononuclear cells (PBMCs), collected before the second cycle of nivolumab. CDR3: CASSSGLAYEQYF. The CDR3 DNA follows: TGTGCCAGCAGCTCGGGACTAGCCTACGAGCAGTACTTC.